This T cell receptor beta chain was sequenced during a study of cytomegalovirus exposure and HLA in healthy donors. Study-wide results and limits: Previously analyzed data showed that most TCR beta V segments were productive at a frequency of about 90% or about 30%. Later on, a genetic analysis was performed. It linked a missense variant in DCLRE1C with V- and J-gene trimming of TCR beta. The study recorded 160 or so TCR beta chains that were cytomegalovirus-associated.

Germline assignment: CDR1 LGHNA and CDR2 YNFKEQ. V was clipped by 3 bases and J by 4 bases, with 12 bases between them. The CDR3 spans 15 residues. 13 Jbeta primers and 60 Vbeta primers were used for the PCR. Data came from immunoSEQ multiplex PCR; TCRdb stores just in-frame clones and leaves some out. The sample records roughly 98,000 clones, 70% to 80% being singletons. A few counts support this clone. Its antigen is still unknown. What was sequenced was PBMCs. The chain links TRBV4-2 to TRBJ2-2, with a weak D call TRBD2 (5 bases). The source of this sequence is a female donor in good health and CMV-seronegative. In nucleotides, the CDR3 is TGTGCCAGCAGCCACCCTCGAGGGATCACCGGGGAGCTGTTTTTT. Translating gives CASSHPRGITGELFF.